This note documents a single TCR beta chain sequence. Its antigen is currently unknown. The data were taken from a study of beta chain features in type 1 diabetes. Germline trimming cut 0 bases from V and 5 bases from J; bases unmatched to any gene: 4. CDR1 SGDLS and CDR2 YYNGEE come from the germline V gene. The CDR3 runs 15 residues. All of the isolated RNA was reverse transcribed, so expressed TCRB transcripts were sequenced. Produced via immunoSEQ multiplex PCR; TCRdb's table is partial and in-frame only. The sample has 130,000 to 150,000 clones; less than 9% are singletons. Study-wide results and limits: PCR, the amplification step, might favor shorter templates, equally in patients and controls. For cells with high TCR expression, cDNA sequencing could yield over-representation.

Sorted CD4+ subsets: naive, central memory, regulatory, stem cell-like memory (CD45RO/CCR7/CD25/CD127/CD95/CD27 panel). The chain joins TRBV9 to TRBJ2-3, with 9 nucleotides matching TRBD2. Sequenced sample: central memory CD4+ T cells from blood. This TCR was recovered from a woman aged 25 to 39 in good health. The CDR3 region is CASSVVGAGGDTQYF. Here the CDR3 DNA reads TGTGCCAGCAGCGTAGTAGGAGCGGGAGGAGATACGCAGTATTTT. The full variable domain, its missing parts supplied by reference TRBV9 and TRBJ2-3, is DSGVTQTPKHLITATGQRVTLRCSPRSGDLSVYWYQQSLDQGLQFLIQYYNGEERAKGNILERFSAQQFPDLHSELNLSSLELGDSALYFCASSVVGAGGDTQYFGPGTRLTVL.